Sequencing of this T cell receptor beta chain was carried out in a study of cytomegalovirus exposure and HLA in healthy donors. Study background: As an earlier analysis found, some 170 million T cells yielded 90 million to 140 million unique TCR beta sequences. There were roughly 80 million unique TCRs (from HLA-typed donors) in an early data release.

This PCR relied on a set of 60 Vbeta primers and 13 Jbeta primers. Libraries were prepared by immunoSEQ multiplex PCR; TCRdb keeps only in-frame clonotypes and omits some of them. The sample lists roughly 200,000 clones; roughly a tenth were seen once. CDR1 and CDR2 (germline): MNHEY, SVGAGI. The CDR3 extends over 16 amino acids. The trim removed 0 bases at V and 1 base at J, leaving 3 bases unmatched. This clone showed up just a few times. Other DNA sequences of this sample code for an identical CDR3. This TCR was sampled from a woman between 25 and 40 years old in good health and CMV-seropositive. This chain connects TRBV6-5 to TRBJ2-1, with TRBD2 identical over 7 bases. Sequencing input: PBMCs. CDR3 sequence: CASSYSGGSSYNEQFF. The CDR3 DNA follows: TGTGCCAGCAGTTACTCCGGCGGGAGTTCCTACAATGAGCAGTTCTTC.